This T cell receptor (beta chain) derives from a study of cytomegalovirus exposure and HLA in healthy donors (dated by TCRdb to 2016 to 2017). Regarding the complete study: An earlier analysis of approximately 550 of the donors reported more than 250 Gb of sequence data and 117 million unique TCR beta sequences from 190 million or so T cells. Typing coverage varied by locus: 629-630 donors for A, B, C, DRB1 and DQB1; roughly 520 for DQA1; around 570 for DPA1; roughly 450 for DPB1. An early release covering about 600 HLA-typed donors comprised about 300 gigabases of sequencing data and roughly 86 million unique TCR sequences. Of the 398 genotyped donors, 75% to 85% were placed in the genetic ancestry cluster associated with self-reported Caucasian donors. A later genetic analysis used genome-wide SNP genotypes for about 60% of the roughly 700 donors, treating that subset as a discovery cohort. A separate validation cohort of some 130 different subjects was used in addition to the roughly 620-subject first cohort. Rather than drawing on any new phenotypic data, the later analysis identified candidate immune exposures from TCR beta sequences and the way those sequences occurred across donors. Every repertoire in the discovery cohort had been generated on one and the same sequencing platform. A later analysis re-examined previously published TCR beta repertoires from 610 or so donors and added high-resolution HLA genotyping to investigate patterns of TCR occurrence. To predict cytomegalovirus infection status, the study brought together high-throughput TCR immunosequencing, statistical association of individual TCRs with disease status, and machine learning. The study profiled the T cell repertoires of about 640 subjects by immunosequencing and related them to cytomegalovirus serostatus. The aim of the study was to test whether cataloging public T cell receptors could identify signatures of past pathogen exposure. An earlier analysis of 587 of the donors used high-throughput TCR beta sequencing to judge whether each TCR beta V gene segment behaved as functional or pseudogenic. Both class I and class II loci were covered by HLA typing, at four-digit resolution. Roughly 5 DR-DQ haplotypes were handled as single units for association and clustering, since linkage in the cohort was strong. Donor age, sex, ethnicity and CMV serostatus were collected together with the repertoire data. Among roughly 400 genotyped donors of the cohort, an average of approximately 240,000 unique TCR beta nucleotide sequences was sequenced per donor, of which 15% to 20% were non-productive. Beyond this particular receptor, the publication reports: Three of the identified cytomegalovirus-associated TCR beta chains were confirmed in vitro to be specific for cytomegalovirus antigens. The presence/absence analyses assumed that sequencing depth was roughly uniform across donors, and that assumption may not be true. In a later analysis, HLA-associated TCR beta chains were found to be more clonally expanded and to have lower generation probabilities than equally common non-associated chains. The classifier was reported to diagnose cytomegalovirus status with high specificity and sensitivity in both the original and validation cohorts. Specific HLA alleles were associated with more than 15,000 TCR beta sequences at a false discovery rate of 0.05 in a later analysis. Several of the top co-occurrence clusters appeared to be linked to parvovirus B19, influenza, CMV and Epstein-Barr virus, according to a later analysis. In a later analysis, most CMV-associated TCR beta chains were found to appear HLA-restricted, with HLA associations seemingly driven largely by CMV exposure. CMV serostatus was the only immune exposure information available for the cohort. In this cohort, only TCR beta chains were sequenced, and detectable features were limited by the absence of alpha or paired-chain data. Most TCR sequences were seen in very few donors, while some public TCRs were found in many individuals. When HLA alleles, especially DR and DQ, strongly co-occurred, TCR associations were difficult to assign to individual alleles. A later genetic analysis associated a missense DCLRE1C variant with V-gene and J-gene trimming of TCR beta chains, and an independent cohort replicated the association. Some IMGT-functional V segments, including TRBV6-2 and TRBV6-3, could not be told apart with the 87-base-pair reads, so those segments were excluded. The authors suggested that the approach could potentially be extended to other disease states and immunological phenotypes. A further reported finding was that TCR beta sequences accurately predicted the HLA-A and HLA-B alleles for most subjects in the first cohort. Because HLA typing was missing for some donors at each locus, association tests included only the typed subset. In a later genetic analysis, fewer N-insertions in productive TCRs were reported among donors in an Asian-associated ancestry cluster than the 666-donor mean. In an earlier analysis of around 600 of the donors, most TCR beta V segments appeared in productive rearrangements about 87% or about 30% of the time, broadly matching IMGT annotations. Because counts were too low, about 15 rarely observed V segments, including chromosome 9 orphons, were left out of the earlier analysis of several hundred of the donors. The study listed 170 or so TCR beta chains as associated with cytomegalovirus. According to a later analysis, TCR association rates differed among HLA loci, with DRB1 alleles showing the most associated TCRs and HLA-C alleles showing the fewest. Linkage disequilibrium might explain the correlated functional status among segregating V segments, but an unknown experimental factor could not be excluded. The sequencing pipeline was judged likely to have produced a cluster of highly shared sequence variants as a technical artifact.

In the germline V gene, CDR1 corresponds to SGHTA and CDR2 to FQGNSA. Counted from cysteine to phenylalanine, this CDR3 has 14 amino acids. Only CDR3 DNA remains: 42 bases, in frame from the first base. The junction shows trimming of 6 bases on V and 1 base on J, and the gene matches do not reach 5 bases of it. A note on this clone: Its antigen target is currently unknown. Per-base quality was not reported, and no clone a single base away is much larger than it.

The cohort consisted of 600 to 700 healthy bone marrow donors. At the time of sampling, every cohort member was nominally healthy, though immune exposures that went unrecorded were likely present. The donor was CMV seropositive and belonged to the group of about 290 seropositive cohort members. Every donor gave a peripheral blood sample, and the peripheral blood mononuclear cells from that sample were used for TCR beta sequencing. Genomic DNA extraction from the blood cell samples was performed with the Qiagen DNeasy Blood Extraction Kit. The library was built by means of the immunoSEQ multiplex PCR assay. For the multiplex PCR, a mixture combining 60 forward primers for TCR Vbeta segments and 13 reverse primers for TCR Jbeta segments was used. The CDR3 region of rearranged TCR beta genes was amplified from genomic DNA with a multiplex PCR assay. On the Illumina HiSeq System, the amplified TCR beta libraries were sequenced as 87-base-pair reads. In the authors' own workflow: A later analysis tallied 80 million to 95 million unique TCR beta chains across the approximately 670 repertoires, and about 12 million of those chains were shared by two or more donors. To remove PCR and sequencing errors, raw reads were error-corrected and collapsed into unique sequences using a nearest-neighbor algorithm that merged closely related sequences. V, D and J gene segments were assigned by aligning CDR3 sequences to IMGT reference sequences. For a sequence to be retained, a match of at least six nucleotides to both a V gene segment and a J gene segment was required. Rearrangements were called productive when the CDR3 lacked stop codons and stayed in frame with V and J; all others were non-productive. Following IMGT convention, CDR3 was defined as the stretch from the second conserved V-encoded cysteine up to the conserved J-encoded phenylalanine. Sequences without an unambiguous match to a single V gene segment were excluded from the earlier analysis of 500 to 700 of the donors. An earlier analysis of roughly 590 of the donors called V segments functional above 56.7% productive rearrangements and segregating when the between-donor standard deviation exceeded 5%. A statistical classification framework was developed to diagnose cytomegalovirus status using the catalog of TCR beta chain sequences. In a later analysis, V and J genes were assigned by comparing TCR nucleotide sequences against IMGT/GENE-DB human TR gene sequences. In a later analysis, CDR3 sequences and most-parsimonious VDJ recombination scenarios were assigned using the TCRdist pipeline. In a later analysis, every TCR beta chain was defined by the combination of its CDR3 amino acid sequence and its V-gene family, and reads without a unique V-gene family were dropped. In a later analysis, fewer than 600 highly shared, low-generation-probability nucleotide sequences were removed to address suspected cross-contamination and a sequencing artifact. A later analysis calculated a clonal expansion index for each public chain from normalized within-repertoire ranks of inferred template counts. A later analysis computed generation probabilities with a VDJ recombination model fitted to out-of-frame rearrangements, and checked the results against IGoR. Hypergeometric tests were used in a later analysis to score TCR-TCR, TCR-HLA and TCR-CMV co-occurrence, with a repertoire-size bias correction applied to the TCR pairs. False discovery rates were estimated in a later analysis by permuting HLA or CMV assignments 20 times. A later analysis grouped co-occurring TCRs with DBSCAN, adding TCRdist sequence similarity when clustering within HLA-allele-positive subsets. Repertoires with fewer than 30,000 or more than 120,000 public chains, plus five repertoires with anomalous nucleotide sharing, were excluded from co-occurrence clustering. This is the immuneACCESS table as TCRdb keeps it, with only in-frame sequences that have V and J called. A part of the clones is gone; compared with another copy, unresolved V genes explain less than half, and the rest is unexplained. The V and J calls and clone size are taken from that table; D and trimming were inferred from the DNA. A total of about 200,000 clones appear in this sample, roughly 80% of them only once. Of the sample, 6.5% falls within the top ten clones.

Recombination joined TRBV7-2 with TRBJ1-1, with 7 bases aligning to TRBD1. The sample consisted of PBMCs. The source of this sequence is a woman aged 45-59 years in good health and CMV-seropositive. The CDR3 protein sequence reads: CASSYRGGNTEAFF. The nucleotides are TGTGCCAGCAGTTACAGGGGTGGGAACACTGAAGCTTTCTTT.